Here is one TCR beta chain with its context. Antigen: not known. This CDR3 spans 15 amino acids. Germline V CDR1 and CDR2: LNHDA, SQIVND (reference sequence). V lost 3 bases and J lost 4, with 13 bases in between. The sample belongs to a study of graft-versus-host responses after intestinal transplantation. Study as a whole: Grafts were multivisceral, liver-intestinal, or isolated intestinal. Anti-thymocyte globulin induction was given to all recipients, followed by tacrolimus and steroids for roughly 3 years.

Profiled with immunoSEQ multiplex PCR; TCRdb holds only in-frame clones, not every one. The top ten hold around 0.51% of the sample, which has fewer than 85,000 clones, approximately 94% seen once. The material sequenced was unstimulated CD8+ T cells sorted from spleen or lymph node cells, taken before intestinal transplant. The TCR comes from a human donor who received an intestinal transplant. The chain combines TRBV19 with TRBJ2-1; weak D call: TRBD2 (6 bases). CDR3 loop: CASSIGGVEYNEQFF. The CDR3 bases are TGTGCCAGTAGTATCGGGGGAGTAGAGTACAATGAGCAGTTCTTC.